Below are 4 T cell receptor beta chains sequenced from a single sample in a study of T-cell memory formation after mild COVID-19. TCRdb re-called the 5' RACE reads with MiXCR, one entry per CDR3 protein. The table shows about 390,000 distinct CDR3 sequences, with 15% to 20% occurring only once. The specimen was PBMCs or a T cell subset sorted from them (not recorded which). These TCRs come from a man younger than 30 who had mild COVID-19 (a few samples of this study predate the infection). Cell type and time point are not known.

The chain links TRBV12-1 to TRBJ2-7; whether TRBD1, the table's D call, matches the DNA was not checked. TRBV12-1 is listed as a pseudogene. The CDR3 runs 14 residues. The CDR3 region is CASTGVGASDEQYV. The CDR3 DNA is TGTGCCAGCACCGGAGTGGGGGCAAGCGACGAGCAGTACGTC.

The genes are TRBV12-3 or TRBV12-4 and TRBJ2-4; D unclear. The CDR3 is 12 amino acids. Trimming shortened V by 2 bases and J by 9 bases, and 8 bases separated the two germline ends. CDR3 coding DNA: TGTGCCAGCAGTTTATTCGTATCCATTCAGTACTTC. It encodes CASSLFVSIQYF.

This clonotype was seen a handful of times. The chain employs TRBV9 and TRBJ2-3; unclear D gene. CDR1 and CDR2 from the germline V gene are SGDLS and YYNGEE. This CDR3 has 14 residues. Between the trimmed V and J ends, which lost 4 bases and 6 bases, there was a span of 15 bases. This chain's CDR3 is CASSLRAAADTQYF. In DNA, the CDR3 is TGTGCCAGCAGCCTCCGGGCGGCTGCGGATACGCAGTATTTT.

This clonotype has only a few counts. The gene calls are TRBV7-2 and TRBJ2-1, with D tentatively TRBD2 (6 bases). The CDR3 covers 16 residues. V lost 1 base and J lost 4, with 14 bases in between. CDR1 and CDR2 from the germline V gene are SGHTA and FQGNSA. CDR3 sequence reads: CASSLDSTSPYNEQFF. The CDR3 nucleotides are TGTGCCAGCAGCTTAGATTCGACTAGTCCGTACAATGAGCAGTTCTTC.